This T cell receptor beta chain was sequenced during a study of beta chain features in type 1 diabetes. Background on the study: Healthy donors and patients showed comparable age, gender and cell yields.

Reverse transcribing all isolated RNA meant expressed TCRB transcripts were sequenced. This table comes from immunoSEQ multiplex PCR, and its TCRdb copy is limited to in-frame clones, with some not included. The sample has 240,000 or so clones; 68% are singletons. Germline CDR1 and CDR2: MNHEY and SVGAGI. V was pared by 11 bases and J by 3 bases, with 11 bases between. The CDR3 sequence is 11 residues long. A CD45RO/CCR7/CD25/CD127/CD95/CD27 panel sorted naive, central memory, regulatory and stem cell-like memory CD4+ cells. Post-sort purity exceeded 95% for all sorted populations. The sample comprised naive CD4+ T cells from blood. The genes are TRBV6-5 and TRBJ2-7; D tentatively reads TRBD1 or TRBD2 (5 bases each). This TCR was sampled from a man under 40 in good health. In DNA, the CDR3 is TGTGCCCACGGGGCCGACTACGAGCAGTACTTC. Protein: CAHGADYEQYF.